Listed below are T cell receptor beta chains from one sample, sequenced in a study of blood T cell repertoires in COVID-19. TCRdb's copy holds only in-frame clones and misses some; the assay was immunoSEQ multiplex PCR. The sample lists fewer than 250,000 clones; around 80% were seen once. The sequencing input was peripheral blood. Every receptor here comes from a human donor in a cohort sampled during active COVID-19. Both conserved end residues are part of each CDR3. The D gene is left open where the match is weak. Clone size appears in some rows only: once, few, many, or a class for an expanded clone.

v_gene	abundance	j_gene	d_gene	CDR3aa	CDR3nt
TRBV25-1	-	TRBJ2-3	TRBD1	CASSETGTGGVTDTQYF	TGTGCCAGCAGTGAAACCGGGACAGGGGGCGTCACAGATACGCAGTATTTT
TRBV3-1/TRBV3-2	-	TRBJ2-5	-	CASSLRGDSGYQETQYF	TGTGCCAGCAGCCTGAGAGGTGATAGCGGTTACCAAGAGACCCAGTACTTC
TRBV2	few	TRBJ2-5	-	CASSEFGQEGETQYF	TGTGCCAGCAGTGAATTTGGACAGGAGGGCGAGACCCAGTACTTC
TRBV19	-	TRBJ2-5	TRBD2	CASSSLAGIGETQYF	TGTGCCAGTAGTAGCCTAGCGGGAATTGGAGAGACCCAGTACTTC
TRBV11-2	few	TRBJ1-3	TRBD1	CASSLERTGFWRNTIYF	TGTGCCAGCAGCTTAGAGAGGACAGGCTTTTGGAGAAACACCATATATTTT
TRBV7-9	-	TRBJ1-4	-	CASSPAIGANEKLFF	TGTGCCAGCAGCCCAGCGATCGGGGCTAATGAAAAACTGTTTTTT
TRBV19	-	TRBJ1-1	TRBD1	CASRLTGGSEAFF	TGTGCCAGTAGGTTGACAGGGGGCTCTGAAGCTTTCTTT
TRBV10-2	-	TRBJ2-2	-	CASSVTGWGTGELFF	TGCGCCAGCAGCGTTACAGGGTGGGGCACCGGGGAGCTGTTTTTT
TRBV10-1	-	TRBJ2-7	-	CASSDLGEQYF	TGCGCCAGCAGTGACCTCGGCGAGCAGTACTTC
TRBV4-2	-	TRBJ2-2	-	CASSQDRGIGELFF	TGTGCCAGCAGCCAAGATCGGGGAATCGGGGAGCTGTTTTTT
TRBV19	-	TRBJ1-5	TRBD1	CASRRTGPNNQPQHF	TGTGCCAGTAGACGGACAGGACCGAACAATCAGCCCCAGCATTTT
TRBV11-2	-	TRBJ1-2	-	CASSSGVGVWYGYTF	TGTGCCAGCAGCTCCGGAGTCGGGGTGTGGTATGGCTACACCTTC
TRBV10-3	-	TRBJ1-6	TRBD1	CAIRGGTGNSPLHF	TGTGCCATCAGGGGCGGGACAGGAAATTCACCCCTCCACTTT
TRBV2	-	TRBJ1-1	-	CASRFLEDLEAFF	TGTGCCAGCAGGTTTCTTGAGGATCTGGAAGCTTTCTTT
TRBV30	-	TRBJ2-2	-	CAWAADPGSTGELFF	TGTGCCTGGGCAGCCGACCCCGGGAGCACCGGGGAGCTGTTTTTT
TRBV21-1	-	TRBJ2-5	-	CASSEGTGPRETQYF	TGTGCCAGCAGCGAAGGGACAGGGCCCAGAGAGACCCAGTACTTC
TRBV11-2	-	TRBJ2-7	-	CASSIPGGNSYEQYF	TGTGCCAGCAGCATACCGGGGGGCAACTCCTACGAGCAGTACTTC
TRBV10-3	-	TRBJ1-1	-	CAISGRGAVNTEAFF	TGTGCCATCAGTGGGCGGGGGGCGGTGAACACTGAAGCTTTCTTT
TRBV10-3	-	TRBJ2-7	TRBD1	CAISPDRGEQYF	TGTGCCATCAGTCCGGACAGGGGCGAGCAGTACTTC
TRBV6-5	-	TRBJ1-3	-	CASSPARGGRNTIYF	TGTGCCAGCAGTCCCGCTCGGGGAGGAAGGAACACCATATATTTT
TRBV6-6	-	TRBJ1-2	TRBD1	CASSSQGASYGYTF	TGTGCCAGCAGTTCACAGGGGGCTTCCTATGGCTACACCTTC
TRBV9	-	TRBJ2-5	TRBD2	CASSVVAGGSETQYF	TGTGCCAGCAGCGTAGTAGCGGGGGGTTCAGAGACCCAGTACTTC
TRBV5-5	-	TRBJ2-7	TRBD2	CASSSGTSGSRYEQYF	TGTGCCAGCAGCTCCGGGACTAGCGGGAGCCGCTACGAGCAGTACTTC
TRBV10-2	-	TRBJ2-7	TRBD1	CASSESRDRVGHEQYF	TGCGCCAGCAGTGAGTCGCGTGACAGGGTAGGACACGAGCAGTACTTC
TRBV5-4	-	TRBJ2-1	-	CASSSPGRGANVNEQFF	TGTGCCAGCAGCTCCCCCGGTCGGGGGGCGAATGTGAATGAGCAGTTCTTC
TRBV5-5	medium-sized	TRBJ1-2	TRBD1	CASSWTGTNYGYTF	TGTGCCAGCAGCTGGACAGGAACTAACTATGGCTACACCTTC
TRBV2	-	TRBJ2-1	TRBD1	CASSGGQGNWNEQFF	TGTGCCAGCAGTGGTGGACAGGGAAATTGGAATGAGCAGTTCTTC
TRBV11-2	-	TRBJ1-1	TRBD1	CASSLNPTGAEAFF	TGTGCCAGCAGCTTAAACCCCACAGGGGCTGAAGCTTTCTTT
TRBV11-2	-	TRBJ2-7	TRBD2	CASSSGLAGSYEQYF	TGTGCCAGCAGCTCGGGACTAGCGGGGTCCTACGAGCAGTACTTC
TRBV5-5	-	TRBJ1-2	-	CASSFLRTLNYGYTF	TGTGCCAGCAGCTTTCTACGCACCCTTAACTATGGCTACACCTTC
TRBV5-1	-	TRBJ2-2	TRBD2	CASSLVASGTGELFF	TGCGCCAGCAGCTTGGTGGCTAGCGGCACCGGGGAGCTGTTTTTT
TRBV6-1	-	TRBJ1-5	-	CASSESGNQPQHF	TGTGCCAGCAGTGAGTCCGGCAATCAGCCCCAGCATTTT
TRBV11-1	-	TRBJ2-1	-	CASSGSWSSYNEQFF	TGTGCCAGCAGCGGGAGTTGGAGCTCCTACAATGAGCAGTTCTTC
TRBV30	once	TRBJ1-2	-	CAWSVGRASYGYTF	TGTGCCTGGAGTGTAGGCAGGGCCAGCTATGGCTACACCTTC
TRBV27	-	TRBJ1-6	TRBD1	CASRTGVWSPLHF	TGTGCCAGCAGGACAGGGGTGTGGTCACCCCTCCACTTT
TRBV7-9	-	TRBJ2-7	-	CASSSHSYEQYF	TGTGCCAGCAGCTCCCACTCCTACGAGCAGTACTTC
TRBV12-3/TRBV12-4	once	TRBJ1-5	-	CASSLSQPQHF	TGTGCCAGCAGTCTGAGTCAGCCCCAGCATTTT
TRBV18	-	TRBJ1-1	TRBD1	CASSPGTGGETEAFF	TGTGCCAGCTCACCTGGGACAGGGGGAGAAACTGAAGCTTTCTTT
TRBV6-2/TRBV6-3	-	TRBJ1-6	-	CASNYGAAYNSPLHF	TGTGCCAGCAATTACGGTGCCGCGTATAATTCACCCCTCCACTTT
TRBV3-1/TRBV3-2	once	TRBJ2-2	TRBD1	CASSPTRTGWYPGELFF	TGTGCCAGCAGCCCCACCCGGACAGGGTGGTATCCCGGGGAGCTGTTTTTT
TRBV27	-	TRBJ2-7	-	CASRDRFLAAYEQYF	TGTGCCAGCCGGGACAGGTTCCTAGCGGCCTACGAGCAGTACTTC
TRBV7-3	many	TRBJ1-1	-	CASSLKRDTEAFF	TGTGCCAGCAGCTTAAAGCGGGACACTGAAGCTTTCTTT
TRBV6-5	once	TRBJ1-1	TRBD1	CASSRATDRGAEAFF	TGTGCCAGCAGTCGCGCCACGGACAGGGGGGCTGAAGCTTTCTTT
TRBV20-1	-	TRBJ1-2	-	CSARHGQRYTF	TGCAGTGCTAGACACGGACAGCGCTACACCTTC